A single sample is the source of the 15 T cell receptor beta chains below, sequenced in a study of technical replicates of blood from a handful of donors. Libraries were prepared by immunoSEQ multiplex PCR; TCRdb keeps only in-frame clonotypes and omits some of them. The sample records about 70,000 clones, approximately 97% being singletons. The sequenced sample consisted of T cells isolated from PBMCs. Receptors were obtained from a human donor in good health.

V gene TRBV19 combines with J gene TRBJ1-6, with 9 bases that match TRBD1. V shed 7 bases, J shed 8 bases, and the junction held 6 bases outside the gene matches. The length of the CDR3 is 14 residues. Germline CDR1 and CDR2: LNHDA and SQIVND (reference sequence). The CDR3 region has the DNA TGTGCCAGTATTCCGGGACAGGGTGATTCACCCCTCCACTTT. Its protein product is CASIPGQGDSPLHF.

The chain uses TRBV11-2 and TRBJ2-6; TRBD2 agrees at 10 bases. J gave up 3 bases and V 2 bases, and 7 bases lay outside the gene matches. This CDR3 has 18 residues. Germline V CDR1 and CDR2: SGHAT, FQNNGV. CDR3 protein: CASSLTSGGAYGANVLTF. In DNA, the CDR3 is TGTGCCAGCAGCTTAACAAGCGGGGGGGCCTATGGGGCCAACGTCCTGACTTTC.

The genes are TRBV5-1 and TRBJ2-5, with D tentatively TRBD1 (5 bases). Germline CDR1 reads SGHRS; CDR2 reads YFSETQ. Trimming pared 3 bases from V and 4 bases from J, leaving 13 bases between. The CDR3 runs to 14 residues. CDR3 bases: TGCGCCAGCAGCTGGGAAGACAGTTCAGAGACCCAGTACTTC. Translated, it gives CASSWEDSSETQYF.

The chain uses TRBV5-1 and TRBJ2-5; no clear D gene. Germline V gives CDR1 SGHRS, CDR2 YFSETQ. Deletions cut 1 base from V and 5 bases from J, with 9 bases between. The CDR3 has 13 residues. The CDR3 DNA reads TGCGCCAGCAGCTTGCTTAGTCGGGAGACCCAGTACTTC. Protein product: CASSLLSRETQYF.

This chain joins TRBV15 and TRBJ2-1; D possibly corresponds to TRBD2 (6 bases). With 5 bases removed from V and 5 bases from J, the gap between germline ends came to 10 bases. The germline gives CDR1 LNHNV, CDR2 YYDKDF (reference sequence). This CDR3 is 13 amino acids long. The CDR3 coding sequence is TGTGCCACCAGCTTAGCGGAGCACAATGAGCAGTTCTTC. Translating it yields CATSLAEHNEQFF.

V usage is TRBV5-6 and J usage is TRBJ2-7; 8 positions agree with TRBD1. The trim removed 4 bases at V and 5 bases at J, leaving 8 bases unmatched. Germline-derived CDR1 and CDR2 are SGHDT and YYEEEE. CDR3 length equals 14 residues. The CDR3 nucleotides read TGTGCCAGCAGCCAAGGGACAGGTCCCCACGAGCAGTACTTC. Protein product: CASSQGTGPHEQYF.

The gene calls are TRBV6-5 and TRBJ2-4, with 10 bases that match TRBD1. Trimming at V came to 2 bases and at J to 8 bases, leaving 6 bases not matched to a gene. Germline V gene lookup returns CDR1 MNHEY and CDR2 SVGAGI. This CDR3 spans 15 amino acids. CDR3 in amino acids: CASSYKDRGGDIQYF. CDR3 sequence (DNA): TGTGCCAGCAGTTACAAGGACAGGGGGGGAGACATTCAGTACTTC.

This clone occurred once. The chain carries TRBV19 and TRBJ1-5, with D uncertain. The CDR3 consists of 14 residues. Between the trimmed V and J ends, which lost 0 bases and 3 bases, there was a span of 6 bases. From germline, CDR1 is LNHDA and CDR2 SQIVND (reference sequence). The CDR3 loop is CASSIEQINQPQHF. The CDR3, as DNA: TGTGCCAGTAGTATAGAACAGATCAATCAGCCCCAGCATTTT. Using reference TRBV19 and TRBJ1-5 for the parts outside the CDR3, the full variable domain is DGGITQSPKYLFRKEGQNVTLSCEQNLNHDAMYWYRQDPGQGLRLIYYSQIVNDFQKGDIAEGYSVSREKKESFPLTVTSAQKNPTAFYLCASSIEQINQPQHFGDGTRLSIL.

The genes are TRBV5-1 and TRBJ2-5; 12 bases agree with TRBD2. Germline assignment: CDR1 SGHRS and CDR2 YFSETQ. The CDR3 contains 16 residues. The trim removed 3 bases at V and 5 bases at J, leaving 8 bases unmatched. The CDR3 DNA sequence: TGCGCCAGCAGCTCCTCTAGCGGGGGGGGACGGGAGACCCAGTACTTC. As protein: CASSSSSGGGRETQYF.

The chain carries TRBV11-1 and TRBJ1-5, with 7 bases aligning to TRBD1. This CDR3 contains 14 residues. The ends lost 3 bases at V and 4 bases at J; junction bases unmatched: 3. The germline CDR1 and CDR2 sequences are SGHAT and FQDESV (reference sequence). The CDR3: CASSLGQPNQPQHF. Here the CDR3 DNA reads TGTGCCAGCAGCTTGGGACAGCCAAATCAGCCCCAGCATTTT.

The CDR3 reads CASSSALAGEIGYEQYF. The CDR3, as DNA: TGTGCCAGCAGCTCCGCACTAGCGGGGGAGATAGGCTACGAGCAGTACTTC. This chain links TRBV11-2 with TRBJ2-7; the match to TRBD2 covers 11 bases. The CDR3 contains 17 residues. Germline values: CDR1 SGHAT, CDR2 FQNNGV. Trimming cost V 4 bases and J 3 bases; bases outside gene matches: 11.

The CDR3 DNA reads TGCGCCAGCAGTGACTGGACAGGAACCACAGATACGCAGTATTTT. This gives the protein CASSDWTGTTDTQYF. The V call is TRBV10-1, the J call TRBJ2-3; 7 nucleotides line up with TRBD1. Germline CDR1 WNHNN, CDR2 SYGVQD (reference sequence). Losses at the gene ends were 3 bases for V and 2 bases for J; bases not matched to a gene: 5. The CDR3 length is 15 residues.

The chain couples TRBV30 to TRBJ2-7; 10 positions agree with TRBD1. Germline-derived CDR1 and CDR2 are GTSNPN and SVGIG (reference sequence). This CDR3 contains 16 residues. Trimming removed 2 bases from V and 3 bases from J; junction bases left unmatched: 10. The CDR3 DNA sequence: TGTGCCTGGAGTTCTTTGACAGGGGGCAAGATCTACGAGCAGTACTTC. Protein product: CAWSSLTGGKIYEQYF.

The chain is built from TRBV19 and TRBJ1-5; D remains ambiguous. V was shortened by 3 bases and J by 0 bases, with 9 bases between the two germline ends. CDR1 and CDR2 (germline): LNHDA, SQIVND (reference sequence). The CDR3 is 15 amino acids. CDR3 DNA: TGTGCCAGTAGTATCCAGGACTATAGCAATCAGCCCCAGCATTTT. Its translation is CASSIQDYSNQPQHF.

The genes are TRBV4-1 and TRBJ2-7; TRBD1 aligns across 8 bases. The CDR3 is 15 residues long. CDR1 and CDR2 (germline): MGHRA, YSYEKL. V was clipped by 4 bases and J by 6 bases; unmatched bases: 11. The CDR3 here is CASSPQGASSGEQYF. In DNA form, the CDR3 reads TGCGCCAGCAGCCCCCAGGGGGCAAGTTCGGGCGAGCAGTACTTC.